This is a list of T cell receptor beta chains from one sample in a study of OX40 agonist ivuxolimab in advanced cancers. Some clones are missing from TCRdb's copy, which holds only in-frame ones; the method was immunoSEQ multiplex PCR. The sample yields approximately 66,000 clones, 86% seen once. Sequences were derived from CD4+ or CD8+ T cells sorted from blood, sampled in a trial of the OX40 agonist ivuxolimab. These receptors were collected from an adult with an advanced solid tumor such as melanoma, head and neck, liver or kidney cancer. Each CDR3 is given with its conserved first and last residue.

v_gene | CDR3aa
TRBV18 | CASTPFLLSGANVLTF
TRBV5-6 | CASSFGQGGTEAFF
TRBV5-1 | CASSKGTVSYNEQFF
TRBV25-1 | CASSGDSSSTDTQYF
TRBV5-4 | CASRRGLNEKLFF
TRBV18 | CASSAGRTYEQYF
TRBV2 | CASQGLAGNTGELFF
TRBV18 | CASSPRGGPTGGGYEQYF
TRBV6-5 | CASSYEQGASYNEQFF
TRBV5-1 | CASSFDPPNNEQFF
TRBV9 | CASSAQGYTEAFF
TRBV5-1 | CASSLAGTANTEAFF
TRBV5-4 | CASSLRGLAGSSGELFF
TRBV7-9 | CASSLSGTSADTQYF